The 3 T cell receptor beta chains presented below share a single source sample, sequenced in a study of T cell responses to AZD1222 COVID-19 vaccine. Measured with immunoSEQ multiplex PCR; TCRdb has only the in-frame clones, and not every one. The sample has approximately 60,000 clones, approximately 86% seen once. The material sequenced was peripheral blood, taken 28 days after the second AZD1222 dose. These receptors were taken from an adult who received the AZD1222 COVID-19 vaccine.

V usage is TRBV29-1 and J usage is TRBJ2-7; possible D gene TRBD1, 7 bases. This CDR3 is built from 12 residues. V dropped 8 bases and J dropped 9 bases, with 20 bases sitting between them. Germline CDR1 SQVTM, CDR2 ANQGSEA. CDR3: CSFFSGGGGQYF. Here the CDR3 DNA reads TGCAGCTTCTTCTCTGGAGGGGGCGGGCAGTACTTC.

This chain joins TRBV9 and TRBJ2-7, with 8 bases that match TRBD2. The CDR3 is 15 amino acids. With V trimmed by 3 bases and J by 4 bases, 9 bases remained unmatched. The V gene's germline CDR1 is SGDLS and CDR2 YYNGEE. The CDR3 region has the DNA TGTGCCAGCAGCGAGGCGGCTAGCGGGCTGTACGAGCAGTACTTC. Its protein is CASSEAASGLYEQYF. Filled out from reference TRBV9 and TRBJ2-7, the complete variable domain reads DSGVTQTPKHLITATGQRVTLRCSPRSGDLSVYWYQQSLDQGLQFLIQYYNGEERAKGNILERFSAQQFPDLHSELNLSSLELGDSALYFCASSEAASGLYEQYFGPGTRLTVT.

The J gene is TRBJ1-2, the V gene TRBV6-2 or TRBV6-3, with D perhaps matching TRBD1 (6 bases). V lost 0 bases to trimming and J lost 3 bases, with 14 bases between them. The germline V gene has CDR1 MNHEY and CDR2 SVGEGT. CDR3 length: 16 residues. The CDR3 nucleotides read TGTGCCAGCAGTTACTCGATGGGGGGCTCGGACTATGGCTACACCTTC. The encoded protein is CASSYSMGGSDYGYTF.